This TCR beta chain comes out of a study of blood T cell repertoires in COVID-19. V lost 3 bases and J lost 0, with 18 bases in between. Germline lookup yields CDR1 SEHNR and CDR2 FQNEAQ (reference sequence). The CDR3 contains 18 residues. This clone was seen only once. TCRdb's table, derived via immunoSEQ multiplex PCR, lists solely in-frame clones and lacks some. The table lists 68,000 or so clones, roughly 88% of them singletons. Sequenced material: peripheral blood. The source of this sequence is a man in his fifties or sixties with COVID-19, enrolled during active disease. The V and J genes are TRBV7-9 and TRBJ1-3; perhaps TRBD1 as D (5 bases). The CDR3 DNA reads TGTGCCAGCAGCTTGTTGGCAGGGTCCGTTCTCTCTGGAAACACCATATATTTT. Amino acid sequence: CASSLLAGSVLSGNTIYF.